The clone carrying this T cell receptor (beta chain) has only one observation. CDR1 and CDR2 (germline): SEHNR, FQNEAQ (reference sequence). V was trimmed by 3 bases and J by 0 bases, leaving 5 bases between them. The CDR3 runs 13 residues. This record comes from a study of immune evolution from preneoplasia to lung adenocarcinoma. Measured with immunoSEQ multiplex PCR; TCRdb has only the in-frame clones, and not every one. Of about 26,000 clones in the sample, roughly 74% were seen once. The chain is built from TRBV7-9 and TRBJ1-1; D gene ambiguous. The sequence was collected from a person in their sixties or seventies with invasive lung adenocarcinoma. Some clones in this sample may be carry-over from other donors' samples. The material sequenced was FFPE invasive lung adenocarcinoma tissue. Here the CDR3 reads CASSFDMNTEAFF. The CDR3 bases are TGTGCCAGCAGCTTTGACATGAACACTGAAGCTTTCTTT.